This T cell receptor beta chain was profiled in a study of CXCR4 blockade with PD-1 therapy in pancreatic cancer. Sequencing was performed with immunoSEQ multiplex PCR; in TCRdb, only in-frame clones are kept and a portion is missing. The data contain a few thousand clones, approximately 45% of them singletons. The origin of this receptor is a human donor with pancreatic ductal adenocarcinoma. The specimen sequenced was tumor tissue.

CDR3 loop: CSVSSLTDNEQFF. Written as DNA, the CDR3 is TGCAGCGTTTCTTCTCTGACAGACAATGAGCAGTTCTTC. This sequence joins TRBV29-1 and TRBJ2-1; D is possibly TRBD1 (5 bases). Germline V gives CDR1 SQVTM, CDR2 ANQGSEA. This CDR3 has 13 residues. Trimming cost V 5 bases and J 5 bases, with 13 bases left between them.